The present T cell receptor beta chain was sequenced within a study of blood T cell repertoires in COVID-19. Looking at the study overall: There were acute and convalescent COVID-19 samples, and they came from the United States, Italy and Spain.

Germline CDR1 and CDR2: LGHDT and YNNKEL (reference sequence). This CDR3 contains 11 residues. Trimming removed 3 bases at V and 7 bases at J, with 6 bases between. This clone came up once. As handled by the study authors: Using reference gene primer amplification, nucleated cell counts were estimated. The method was immunoSEQ multiplex PCR; TCRdb's version includes in-frame clones alone and lacks a portion of them. From that table come the V and J calls and clone size; the DNA was used to work out D and trimming. The top ten clones hold over 6% of a sample with over 85,000 clones, approximately 67% of them seen once.

The chain joins TRBV3-1 (or the pseudogene TRBV3-2) to TRBJ2-5; no reliable D call. This clonotype was sampled from a woman in her sixties or seventies with acute or convalescent COVID-19. Material for sequencing was peripheral blood. CDR3 sequence (DNA): TGTGCCAGCAGCCACGTTTCGACCCAGTACTTC. Translated, it gives CASSHVSTQYF.